This entry features one T cell receptor beta chain sequence. No antigen is known for it. The PCR employed 60 Vbeta primers together with 13 Jbeta primers. Clones were sequenced by immunoSEQ multiplex PCR, and TCRdb holds only the in-frame ones, with some missing. This repertoire shows about 300,000 clones, 80% to 90% found once; its top ten account for about 4%. CDR3 size: 17 residues. V gave up 4 bases and J gave up 0 bases; unmatched junction bases: 8. Germline V gives CDR1 MNHEY, CDR2 SMNVEV (reference sequence). This entry belongs to a study of cytomegalovirus exposure and HLA in healthy donors. Across the whole study: A data release that came early held some 84 million unique TCRs from HLA-typed donors. Findings and caveats of the study: TCR beta V- and J-gene trimming, according to a later analysis, was linked to a missense DCLRE1C variant.

What was sequenced was PBMCs. This chain joins TRBV27 and TRBJ1-2; 10 bases fit TRBD1. The receptor comes from a man aged 40-49 years in good health and CMV-seropositive. Here the CDR3 reads CASSSRTGGPPNYGYTF. The CDR3 bases are TGTGCCAGCAGTTCCCGGACAGGGGGGCCTCCTAACTATGGCTACACCTTC.